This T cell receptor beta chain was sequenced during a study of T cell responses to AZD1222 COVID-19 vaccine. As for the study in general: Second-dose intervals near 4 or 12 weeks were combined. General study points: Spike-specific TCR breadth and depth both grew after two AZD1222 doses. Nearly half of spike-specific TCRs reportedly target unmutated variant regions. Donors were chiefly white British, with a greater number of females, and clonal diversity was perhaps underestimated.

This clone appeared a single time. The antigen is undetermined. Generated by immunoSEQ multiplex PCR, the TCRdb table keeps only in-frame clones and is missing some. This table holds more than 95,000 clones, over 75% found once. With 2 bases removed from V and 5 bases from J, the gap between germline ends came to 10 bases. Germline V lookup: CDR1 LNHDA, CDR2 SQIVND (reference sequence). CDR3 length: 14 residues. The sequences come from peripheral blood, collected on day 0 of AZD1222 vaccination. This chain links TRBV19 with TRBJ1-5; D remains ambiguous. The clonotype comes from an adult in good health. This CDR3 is CASSIRPDDQPQHF. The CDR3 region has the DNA TGTGCCAGTAGTATAAGGCCGGATGATCAGCCCCAGCATTTT.